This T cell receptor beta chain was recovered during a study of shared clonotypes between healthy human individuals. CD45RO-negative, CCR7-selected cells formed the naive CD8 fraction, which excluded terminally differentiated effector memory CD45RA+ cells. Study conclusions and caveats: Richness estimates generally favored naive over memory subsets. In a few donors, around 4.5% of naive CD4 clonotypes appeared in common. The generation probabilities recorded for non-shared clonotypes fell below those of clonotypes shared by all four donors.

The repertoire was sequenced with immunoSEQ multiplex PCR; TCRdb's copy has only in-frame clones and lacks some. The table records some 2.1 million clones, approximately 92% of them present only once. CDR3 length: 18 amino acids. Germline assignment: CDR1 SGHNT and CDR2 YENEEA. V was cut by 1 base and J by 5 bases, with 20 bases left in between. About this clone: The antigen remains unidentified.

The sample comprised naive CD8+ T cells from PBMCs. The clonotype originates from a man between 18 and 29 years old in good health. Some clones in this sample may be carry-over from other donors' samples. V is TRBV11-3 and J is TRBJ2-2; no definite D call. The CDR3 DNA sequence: TGTGCCAGCAGCTTAGGGGCCCCAGCAACCGAGACGACCGGGGAGCTGTTTTTT. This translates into CASSLGAPATETTGELFF.